The T cell receptor (beta chain) described here comes from a study of cytomegalovirus exposure and HLA in healthy donors listed by TCRdb under 2017. At the level of the whole study: According to an earlier analysis of around 600 of the donors, roughly 180 million T cells yielded roughly 100 million unique TCR beta sequences and about 300 Gb of sequence data. Approximately 330 gigabases of sequencing data and 75 million to 85 million unique TCR sequences made up an early release that covered over 550 HLA-typed donors. Among the 398 genotyped donors, around 79% belonged to the genetic ancestry cluster associated with self-reported Caucasian donors. The study was designed to test whether signatures of past pathogen exposure could be identified by cataloging public T cell receptors. The T cell repertoires of 666 subjects were profiled by immunosequencing and related to cytomegalovirus serostatus. Besides the first cohort of approximately 710 subjects, a separate validation cohort made up of roughly 120 different subjects was used. High-throughput TCR immunosequencing, statistical association of individual TCRs with disease status, and machine learning were combined to predict cytomegalovirus infection status. To study patterns of TCR occurrence, a later analysis re-analyzed previously published TCR beta repertoires from just over 650 donors and added high-resolution HLA genotyping. In the later analysis, no new phenotypic data were used to find candidate immune exposures; instead, reliance was placed on TCR beta sequences and their occurrence across donors. In an earlier analysis of about 590 of the donors, high-throughput TCR beta sequencing was used to judge whether each TCR beta V gene segment behaved as functional or pseudogenic. Alongside the repertoire data, information on donor age, sex, ethnicity and CMV serostatus was compiled. Genome-wide SNP genotypes for about 65% of the 666 donors were used in a later genetic analysis, which treated that subset as a discovery cohort. Every repertoire in the discovery cohort had been generated on one and the same sequencing platform. HLA typing covered class I and class II loci at four-digit resolution. The number of typed donors differed by locus: about 629-630 for A, B, C, DRB1 and DQB1; approximately 520 for DQA1; fewer than 610 for DPA1; and about 450 for DPB1. Because of strong linkage in the cohort, five DR-DQ haplotypes were treated as single units for association and clustering. Among some 400 genotyped donors of the cohort, an average of roughly 230,000 unique TCR beta nucleotide sequences was sequenced per donor, of which about 18% were non-productive. Paper-wide results and their limitations: In this cohort, only TCR beta chains were sequenced, and detectable features were limited by the absence of alpha or paired-chain data. Specific HLA alleles were associated with over 15,000 TCR beta sequences at a false discovery rate of 0.05 in a later analysis. In the study, approximately 160 TCR beta chains were listed as associated with cytomegalovirus. In a later analysis, HLA-associated TCR beta chains were found to be more clonally expanded and to have lower generation probabilities than equally common non-associated chains. A later analysis found that TCR association rates varied across HLA loci, with DRB1 alleles showing the most associated TCRs and HLA-C alleles the fewest. The earlier analysis of around 600 of the donors excluded around 17 rarely observed V segments, including chromosome 9 orphons, because counts were too low. Three of the identified cytomegalovirus-associated TCR beta chains were confirmed in vitro to be specific for cytomegalovirus antigens. The presence/absence analyses assumed that sequencing depth was roughly uniform across donors, and that assumption may not be true. Correlated functional status among segregating V segments might reflect linkage disequilibrium, but an unknown experimental factor could not be ruled out. In an earlier analysis of fewer than 700 of the donors, most TCR beta V segments appeared in productive rearrangements about 87% or about 30% of the time, broadly matching IMGT annotations. Immune exposure information for the cohort was limited to CMV serostatus. Most TCR sequences were seen in very few donors, while some public TCRs were found in many individuals. When HLA alleles, especially DR and DQ, strongly co-occurred, attributing TCR associations to individual alleles was difficult. The sequencing pipeline was judged likely to have produced a cluster of highly shared sequence variants as a technical artifact. In a later genetic analysis, a missense DCLRE1C variant was associated with V-gene and J-gene trimming of TCR beta chains, and the association was replicated in an independent cohort. Some IMGT-functional V segments, including TRBV6-2 and TRBV6-3, could not be distinguished by the 87-base-pair reads and were therefore excluded. The authors suggested that the approach could potentially be generalized to other disease states and immunological phenotypes. A later analysis reported that several top co-occurrence clusters appeared linked to parvovirus B19, influenza, CMV and Epstein-Barr virus. HLA typing was unavailable for some donors at each locus, so association tests used only the typed subset. The classifier was reported to diagnose cytomegalovirus status with high specificity and sensitivity in both the original and validation cohorts. In a later genetic analysis, fewer N-insertions in productive TCRs were reported among donors in an Asian-associated ancestry cluster than the roughly 700-donor mean. A further reported finding was that TCR beta sequences accurately predicted the HLA-A and HLA-B alleles for most subjects in the first cohort. Most CMV-associated TCR beta chains appeared to be HLA-restricted in a later analysis, and the HLA associations seemed to be driven largely by CMV exposure.

In total, approximately 610 healthy bone marrow donors made up the cohort. All cohort members were sampled while nominally healthy, although unrecorded immune exposures were likely present. The donor was CMV seronegative and belonged to the group of 352 seronegative cohort members. Each donor provided a peripheral blood sample, and peripheral blood mononuclear cells were used for TCR beta sequencing. Genomic DNA was extracted from the blood cell samples with the Qiagen DNeasy Blood Extraction Kit. The protocol used for the library was the immunoSEQ multiplex PCR assay. For the multiplex PCR, a mixture combining 60 forward primers for TCR Vbeta segments and 13 reverse primers for TCR Jbeta segments was used. The CDR3 region of rearranged TCR beta genes was amplified from genomic DNA by a multiplex PCR assay. The Illumina HiSeq System was used to sequence the amplified TCR beta libraries as 87-base-pair reads. The study's processing was this. Across the 500 to 700 repertoires, a later analysis counted roughly 77 million unique TCR beta chains, roughly 11 million of which were shared by at least two donors. Raw reads were error-corrected and collapsed into unique sequences with a nearest-neighbor algorithm that merged closely related sequences to remove PCR and sequencing errors. V, D and J gene segments were assigned by aligning CDR3 sequences to IMGT reference sequences. For a sequence to be retained, at least a six-nucleotide match to both a V gene segment and a J gene segment was required. A rearrangement counted as productive if the CDR3 had no stop codons and remained in frame with V and J, and every other rearrangement counted as non-productive. CDR3 was defined according to IMGT convention as the region running from the second conserved V-encoded cysteine to the conserved J-encoded phenylalanine. In an earlier analysis of 550 to 650 of the donors, sequences lacking an unambiguous match to a single V gene segment were excluded. An earlier analysis of a few hundred of the donors called V segments functional above 56.7% productive rearrangements and segregating when the between-donor standard deviation exceeded 5%. To diagnose cytomegalovirus status from the catalog of TCR beta chain sequences, a statistical classification framework was built. In a later analysis, TCR nucleotide sequences were compared against IMGT/GENE-DB human TR gene sequences so that V and J genes could be assigned. The TCRdist pipeline was used in a later analysis to assign CDR3 sequences and most-parsimonious VDJ recombination scenarios. In a later analysis, each TCR beta chain was defined by its CDR3 amino acid sequence together with its V-gene family, and reads lacking a unique V-gene family were excluded. In a later analysis, 450 to 600 highly shared, low-generation-probability nucleotide sequences were removed to address suspected cross-contamination and a sequencing artifact. A later analysis calculated a clonal expansion index for each public chain from normalized within-repertoire ranks of inferred template counts. Generation probabilities in a later analysis came from a VDJ recombination model fitted to out-of-frame rearrangements, and those results were checked against IGoR. In a later analysis, TCR-TCR, TCR-HLA and TCR-CMV co-occurrence was scored with hypergeometric tests, and a repertoire-size bias correction was applied to TCR pairs. To estimate false discovery rates, a later analysis permuted the HLA or CMV assignments 20 times. A later analysis grouped co-occurring TCRs with DBSCAN, adding TCRdist sequence similarity when clustering within HLA-allele-positive subsets. For co-occurrence clustering, repertoires with fewer than 30,000 or more than 120,000 public chains were excluded, along with four to six repertoires with anomalous nucleotide sharing. TCRdb mirrors the immuneACCESS table, restricted to in-frame sequences. Some clones are absent from its copies; in checked studies, under half trace to an unresolved V gene, and the reason for the others is unknown. V and J calls and clone size are copied from that table; D and trimming were computed from the DNA. The sample table contains 150,000 or so clones; only one count was recorded for more than 65% of them. The ten top clones hold about 1.3% of the sample.

The germline V gene yields SGHDT for CDR1 and YYEEEE for CDR2. Inclusive of the bounding cysteine and phenylalanine, the CDR3 is 14 residues long. Only the CDR3 DNA is retained, 42 bases long and in frame from the first base. After removal of 0 bases from V and 4 bases from J, the junction retains 3 bases not matched to a gene. In regard to this clone: Its antigen specificity is not known. Base quality data are lacking; no much larger clone is found one base away. The same CDR3 arises from other DNA sequences in this sample as well.

Sample: PBMCs. The sequence links TRBV5-6 to TRBJ2-7; the junction holds 8 bases that match TRBD1. The receptor's source is a man aged 25 to 40 in good health and CMV-seronegative. The CDR3 region: CASSLGQGAYEQYF. The sequenced DNA: TGTGCCAGCAGCTTGGGCCAGGGGGCTTACGAGCAGTACTTC.